Listed below are T cell receptor beta chains from one sample, sequenced in a study of naive and memory T cell subsets. MiXCR, run by TCRdb on the UMI-ligation and nested PCR reads, gives a single entry per CDR3 protein. The table includes around 110,000 distinct CDR3 sequences, around 35% detected once. The material sequenced was central memory CD4+ T cells from blood. Receptors were obtained from a human donor in good health. The CDR3 runs from the conserved cysteine through the conserved F or W. The D gene is left open where the match is weak. Clone size appears in some rows only: once, few, many, or a class for an expanded clone.

size	J	D	V	DNA	CDR3
once	TRBJ2-7	.	TRBV4-3	TGCGCCAGCAGCCCGCAACTCGGGGCCGAATACGAGCAGTACTTC	CASSPQLGAEYEQYF
.	TRBJ2-7	TRBD1	TRBV7-9	TGTGCCAGCAGCCCCACCAGGGGGCAGGTAGACGAGCAGTACTTC	CASSPTRGQVDEQYF
.	TRBJ2-3	.	TRBV11-2	TGTGCCAGCAGTCCGCAAAAGCGGTCCACAGATACGCAGTATTTT	CASSPQKRSTDTQYF
.	TRBJ2-5	TRBD2	TRBV7-2	TGTGCCAGCAGCTTTTTGTCGGGAGGTTTCGGGGAGACCCAGTACTTC	CASSFLSGGFGETQYF
.	TRBJ2-2	TRBD1	TRBV6-5	TGTGCCAGCAGGCCGACAGGGCCCGGGGAGCTGTTTTTT	CASRPTGPGELFF
.	TRBJ2-4	.	TRBV12-3/TRBV12-4	TGTGCCAGCAGTTTAGCGGTAGCGACCAAAAACATTCAGTACTTC	CASSLAVATKNIQYF
.	TRBJ2-2	TRBD2	TRBV9	TGTGCCAGCAGCAAAAGCGGGAGTGTCACTACCGGGGAGCTGTTTTTT	CASSKSGSVTTGELFF
.	TRBJ1-1	.	TRBV4-2	TGTGCCAGCAGCCAACAAGACGAAGCTTTCTTT	CASSQQDEAFF
few	TRBJ1-1	TRBD1	TRBV7-3	TGTGCCAGCAGCTTAGGGACAGGAGGTGAAGCTTTCTTT	CASSLGTGGEAFF
few	TRBJ2-7	TRBD2	TRBV28	TGTGCCAGCAGTTTGCTAGCGGGCGAGCAGTACTTC	CASSLLAGEQYF
.	TRBJ2-1	.	TRBV20-1	TGCAGTGCCCCCGGGGCCTACAATGGGAATGAGCAGTTCTTC	CSAPGAYNGNEQFF
few	TRBJ1-2	.	TRBV10-3	TGTGCCATCAGAACAGCTATTGGCCACTATGGCTACACCTTC	CAIRTAIGHYGYTF
many	TRBJ2-5	.	TRBV20-1	TGCAGTGCTAGAAACTACGGGGGGACCCAGTACTTC	CSARNYGGTQYF
many	TRBJ2-6	.	TRBV11-1	TGTGCCAGCAGCTTACCGGGGACTGGGGCCAACGTCCTGACTTTC	CASSLPGTGANVLTF
.	TRBJ2-2	.	TRBV2	TGTGCCAGCAGTGAACACGGGACCGGGGAGCTGTTTTTT	CASSEHGTGELFF
.	TRBJ2-2	.	TRBV2	TGTGCCAGCAGTCGGACAGACGCGAACACCGGGGAGCTGTTTTTT	CASSRTDANTGELFF
many	TRBJ2-7	.	TRBV7-2	TGTGCCAGCAGCACCGGGACGGTTACCTACGAGCAGTACTTC	CASSTGTVTYEQYF
few	TRBJ1-1	.	TRBV27	TGTGCCAGCAGTTTGTGGACCGGGGGCGGTGGCACTGAAGCTTTCTTT	CASSLWTGGGGTEAFF
.	TRBJ1-2	.	TRBV6-2/TRBV6-3	TGTGCCAGCAGTGAAATCGGACAGTATGGCTACACCTTC	CASSEIGQYGYTF
many	TRBJ2-5	TRBD2	TRBV6-2/TRBV6-3	TGTGCCAGCACCGGACTAGCGGGAGCTGCGACCCAGTACTTC	CASTGLAGAATQYF
.	TRBJ1-1	.	TRBV6-1	TGTGCCAGCAGTGAAGCGTTACCCCAAGGAGCTTTCTTT	CASSEALPQGAFF
few	TRBJ1-3	.	TRBV6-1	TGTGCCAGCAGACAGGGATCTGGAAACACCATATATTTT	CASRQGSGNTIYF
few	TRBJ1-3	.	TRBV7-9	TGTGCCAGCAGCTTAGCGCAGCCGCAGGCAGGAAACACCATATATTTT	CASSLAQPQAGNTIYF
.	TRBJ2-7	TRBD2	TRBV4-3	TGCGCCAGCAGCCCGCCTAGCGGGAGGGCCTACGAGCAGTACTTC	CASSPPSGRAYEQYF
few	TRBJ2-7	TRBD1	TRBV20-1	TGCAGTGCTAGAGCCGGGACAGGGCGGTACGAGCAGTACTTC	CSARAGTGRYEQYF
few	TRBJ1-1	.	TRBV6-1	TGTGCCAGCAGTAAGGCTGACAGCATGAACACTGAAGCTTTCTTT	CASSKADSMNTEAFF
.	TRBJ2-1	.	TRBV6-6	TGTGCCAGCAGTTCATCCGGGGGTGAGCAGTTCTTC	CASSSSGGEQFF
.	TRBJ2-1	TRBD1	TRBV6-6	TGTGCCAGCACACTTAGACAGGGGAAGAATGAGCAGTTCTTC	CASTLRQGKNEQFF
.	TRBJ2-6	.	TRBV28	TGTGCCAGCATTTCTGGGGCCAACGTCCTGACTTTC	CASISGANVLTF
few	TRBJ2-4	.	TRBV29-1	TGCAGCGTTGGTGCCGGTGGGGGAGCCAAAAACATTCAGTACTTC	CSVGAGGGAKNIQYF
.	TRBJ2-4	.	TRBV28	TGTGCCACCCGAGGGACTGCACGAAAAAACATTCAGTACTTC	CATRGTARKNIQYF
.	TRBJ2-3	TRBD2	TRBV9	TGTGCCAGCAGCGTTTCGAGCGGGAGCGGGAGAGATACGCAGTATTTT	CASSVSSGSGRDTQYF
.	TRBJ2-3	.	TRBV5-1	TGCGCCAGCAGCTCCGGGACACATTTGGGAGATACGCAGTATTTT	CASSSGTHLGDTQYF
.	TRBJ2-3	.	TRBV29-1	TGCAGCGTTGAGGGGGGTCCGGGAGTGAGCACAGATACGCAGTATTTT	CSVEGGPGVSTDTQYF
few	TRBJ2-2	TRBD2	TRBV7-2	TGTGCCAGCAGCTCCGTACGGGGGGCGAACACCGGGGAGCTGTTTTTT	CASSSVRGANTGELFF
many	TRBJ2-1	TRBD2	TRBV29-1	TGCAGCGTTGGCGGGAGGGTGTCCTACAATGAGCAGTTCTTC	CSVGGRVSYNEQFF
.	TRBJ2-7	.	TRBV28	TGTGCCAGCGTTTTTTCCCCTCGGGGTCGTTACGAGCAGTACTTC	CASVFSPRGRYEQYF
.	TRBJ2-7	.	TRBV3-1	TGTGCCAGCAGCCAAGATCCCAGCGGACTATACGAGCAGTACTTC	CASSQDPSGLYEQYF
.	TRBJ1-5	.	TRBV20-1	TGCAGTGCTACTCCGGGGGATTTTAGCAATCAGCCCCAGCATTTT	CSATPGDFSNQPQHF
many	TRBJ1-2	.	TRBV27	TGTGCCAGCAGTTTAACAGGGTATACGAGAGGCTACACCTTC	CASSLTGYTRGYTF
.	TRBJ2-7	.	TRBV29-1	TGCAGCGTTGAAGAGGAGGGGGCCGAGCAGTACTTC	CSVEEEGAEQYF
.	TRBJ1-5	.	TRBV28	TGTGCCAGCATTCCATCCGGGCTTGTGCATCAGCCCCAGCATTTT	CASIPSGLVHQPQHF
.	TRBJ2-4	.	TRBV28	TGTGCCAGCAGTTTATTAGGGCAGCTAGCCAAAAACATTCAGCACTTC	CASSLLGQLAKNIQHF
.	TRBJ2-1	.	TRBV5-1	TGCGCCAGCAGCTTGAATTGGGTGGATGAGCAGTTCTTC	CASSLNWVDEQFF
few	TRBJ1-1	.	TRBV18	TGTGCCAGCTCACCACCGGGTGGGGACACTGAAGCTTTCTTT	CASSPPGGDTEAFF
.	TRBJ2-3	.	TRBV30	TGTGCCTGGAGTGACGACGGGAGTTTTCAAGGAGATACGCAGTATTTT	CAWSDDGSFQGDTQYF
few	TRBJ2-3	TRBD2	TRBV20-1	TGCAGTGCAGACGGACTAGTAACCACAGATACGCAGTATTTT	CSADGLVTTDTQYF
.	TRBJ2-7	.	TRBV5-6	TGTGCCAGCAGCTCACGCAGGTCCTACGAGCAGTACTTC	CASSSRRSYEQYF
.	TRBJ1-2	.	TRBV29-1	TGCAGCGCCACCCGGGAATCCTATGGCTACACCTTC	CSATRESYGYTF
.	TRBJ2-1	.	TRBV12-3/TRBV12-4	TGTGCCAGCAGTTTAGTTAGAGGGCAGTACAATGAGCAGTTCTTC	CASSLVRGQYNEQFF
few	TRBJ2-5	.	TRBV29-1	TGCAGCGTTGACCAGTCGGCGAAGACCCAGTACTTC	CSVDQSAKTQYF
few	TRBJ2-1	.	TRBV7-9	TGTGCCACCTTTTCGGGCAGGGGAACCTACAATGAGCAGTTCTTC	CATFSGRGTYNEQFF
.	TRBJ1-6	.	TRBV29-1	TGCAGCGTTCGGGCCGAGGGAAATTCACCCCTCCACTTT	CSVRAEGNSPLHF
.	TRBJ2-7	.	TRBV30	TGTGCCTGTTCCGGGTGGGGCTTAGAGCAGTACTTC	CACSGWGLEQYF
few	TRBJ2-7	TRBD2	TRBV6-1	TGTGCCAGCAGGGCTGGGACTAGCGGGAGTGATGAGCAGTACTTC	CASRAGTSGSDEQYF
.	TRBJ2-7	.	TRBV29-1	TGCAGCGTTGGGGCCGCCGGAGGTTACGAGCAGTACTTC	CSVGAAGGYEQYF
.	TRBJ2-1	.	TRBV19	TGTGCCAGTAGTCTCCGTGGGGCCAGGGCCAATGAGCAGTTCTTC	CASSLRGARANEQFF
.	TRBJ2-7	.	TRBV5-1	TGCGCCAGCAGCTTGGAAGGCCGCCGGGCTCTTAGCCGTACCTACGAGCAGTACTTC	CASSLEGRRALSRTYEQYF
many	TRBJ2-3	.	TRBV7-2	TGTGCCAGCACCATAAGGGGGAGTGCCGCAGATACGCAGTATTTT	CASTIRGSAADTQYF